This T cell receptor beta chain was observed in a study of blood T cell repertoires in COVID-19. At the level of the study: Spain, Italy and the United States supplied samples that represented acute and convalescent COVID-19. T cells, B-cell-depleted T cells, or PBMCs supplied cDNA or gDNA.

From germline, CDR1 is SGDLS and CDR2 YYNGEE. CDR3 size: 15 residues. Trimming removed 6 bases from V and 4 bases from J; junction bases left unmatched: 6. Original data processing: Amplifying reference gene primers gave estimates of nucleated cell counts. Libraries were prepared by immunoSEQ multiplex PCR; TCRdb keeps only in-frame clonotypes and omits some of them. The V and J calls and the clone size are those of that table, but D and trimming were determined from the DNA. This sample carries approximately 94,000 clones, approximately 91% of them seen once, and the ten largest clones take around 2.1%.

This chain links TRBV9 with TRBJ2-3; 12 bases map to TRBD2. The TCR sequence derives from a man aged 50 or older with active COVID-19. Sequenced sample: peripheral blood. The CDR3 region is CASTPSGRGADTQYF. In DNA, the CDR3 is TGTGCCAGCACCCCTAGCGGGAGGGGGGCAGATACGCAGTATTTT.